The 9 T cell receptor beta chains reported below all come from one sample, sequenced in a study of blood T cell repertoires in COVID-19. Sequencing used immunoSEQ multiplex PCR; TCRdb keeps in-frame clones, though not all of them. The table has around 330,000 clones, 90% seen once. The material sequenced was PBMCs or T cells enriched from blood (not recorded which). The receptors derive from a man aged 55 to 70 who had recovered from COVID-19.

The chain has TRBV4-1 and TRBJ1-4; D unclear. The CDR3 has 19 amino acids. V lost 0 bases and J 6 bases, leaving 23 bases between the germline ends. The V gene's germline CDR1 is MGHRA and CDR2 YSYEKL. The CDR3: CASSQDFIPHPGPDEKLFF. The CDR3 DNA sequence: TGCGCCAGCAGCCAAGATTTCATCCCCCATCCGGGTCCTGATGAAAAACTGTTTTTT.

The chain carries TRBV14 and TRBJ1-6; D unclear. CDR1 is SGHDN and CDR2 is FVKESK in the germline V gene. The germline V and J ends were trimmed by 9 bases and 5 bases, with 11 bases remaining between them. The CDR3 spans 13 residues. CDR3 bases: TGTGCCAGTCGGGTCGTCAATAATTCACCCCTCCACTTT. It encodes CASRVVNNSPLHF. The variable domain in full, with the rest retrieved from reference TRBV14 and TRBJ1-6, is EAGVTQFPSHSVIEKGQTVTLRCDPISGHDNLYWYRRVMGKEIKFLLHFVKESKQDESGMPNNRFLAERTGGTYSTLKVQPAELEDSGVYFCASRVVNNSPLHFGNGTRLTVT.

The CDR3 loop reads CASSLQANEKLFF. The CDR3 region has the DNA TGTGCCAGCAGCTTACAGGCTAATGAAAAACTGTTTTTT. V gene TRBV5-4 combines with J gene TRBJ1-4; D perhaps matches TRBD1 (5 bases). Germline assignment: CDR1 SGHNT and CDR2 YYREEE (reference sequence). The germline V and J ends were trimmed by 2 bases and 3 bases, with 5 bases remaining between them. The CDR3 is 13 amino acids.

This chain joins TRBV4-1 and TRBJ1-1; 8 nucleotides line up with TRBD1. CDR3 length: 16 residues. Germline V gives CDR1 MGHRA, CDR2 YSYEKL. V lost 4 bases to trimming and J lost 0 bases; unmatched junction nucleotides: 7. The CDR3 loop reads CASSLHQGQVNTEAFF. Here the CDR3 DNA reads TGCGCCAGCAGCCTACACCAGGGACAGGTGAACACTGAAGCTTTCTTT.

This sequence joins TRBV3-1 (or the pseudogene TRBV3-2) and TRBJ1-1, with D hard to call. V lost 4 bases to trimming and J lost 1 base, with 19 bases between them. The germline CDR1 and CDR2 sequences are LGHDT and YNNKEL (reference sequence). The CDR3 contains 17 residues. CDR3: CASSPGRVRAGNTEAFF. The CDR3 DNA is TGTGCCAGCAGCCCGGGGAGGGTGCGAGCGGGGAACACTGAAGCTTTCTTT.

The chain employs TRBV6-5 and TRBJ1-5; no clear D gene. V was trimmed by 6 bases and J by 0 bases, leaving 12 bases between them. The CDR3 contains 15 residues. Germline CDR1 is MNHEY and CDR2 is SVGAGI. CDR3 region: CASRAVVYSNQPQHF. The CDR3 DNA sequence: TGTGCCAGCAGAGCCGTGGTTTATAGCAATCAGCCCCAGCATTTT.

V is TRBV19 and J is TRBJ1-4; D is perhaps TRBD1 (5 bases). The CDR3 length is 16 residues. Germline V gene sequence: CDR1 LNHDA, CDR2 SQIVND (reference sequence). V lost 3 bases to trimming and J lost 6 bases, with 17 bases between them. The CDR3 region has the DNA TGTGCCAGTAGTATCGGTGGCGGCAGGGCCTATGAAAAACTGTTTTTT. Translated, it gives CASSIGGGRAYEKLFF.

This chain connects TRBV11-3 to TRBJ2-5; 9 bases line up with TRBD2. CDR1 and CDR2 from the germline V gene are SGHNT and YENEEA. V gave up 4 bases and J gave up 5 bases; unmatched junction bases: 11. The CDR3 covers 16 residues. Written as DNA, the CDR3 is TGTGCCAGCAGCTCCCGATCGGCGGGAGGGCCTGAGACCCAGTACTTC. It is translated as CASSSRSAGGPETQYF.

The V and J genes are TRBV18 and TRBJ2-1; TRBD2 is a possible D gene (6 bases). The germline V gene has CDR1 KGHSH and CDR2 LQKENI. Trimming left V 0 bases short and J 9 bases short, with 9 bases between. CDR3 length: 13 amino acids. The CDR3 is CASSPPTGVEQFF. CDR3 DNA: TGTGCCAGCTCACCACCGACGGGGGTTGAGCAGTTCTTC.